This entry lists 32 T cell receptor beta chains sequenced from one sample in a study of CXCR3-negative and CXCR3-positive naive CD8 T cells. Antigens for these TCRs are unknown. The TRB cDNA libraries were prepared by 5' RACE with UMI labels. TCRdb re-called the 5' RACE reads, yielding one record per CDR3 amino acid sequence without DNA. The record lists 80,000 to 100,000 distinct CDR3 sequences, of which the ten most abundant hold nearly 0.85%. Findings and caveats of the study: Comparison of naive cells showed more hydrophobic TRB CDR3s in CXCR3-positive than in CXCR3-negative naive cells.

The sample taken for sequencing was naive CXCR3+ CD8+ T cells from blood. Subset: CD45RO-CCR7+CD27+CD95- naive CD8+ T cells expressing CXCR3 (TNR3+). Source of these receptors: a human donor in good health. Some clones in this sample may be carry-over from other donors' samples.

V gene TRBV4-2 combines with J gene TRBJ2-7; as DNA is missing, the TRBD1 call by TCRdb cannot be tested. Per germline, CDR1 LGHNA and CDR2 YNFKEQ. The CDR3 extends over 16 amino acids. CDR3 loop: CASSQDVGTGTYEQYF.

The chain couples TRBV29-1 to TRBJ1-1. The CDR3 sequence is 12 residues long. CDR1 and CDR2 from the germline V gene are SQVTM and ANQGSEA. The CDR3 loop reads CSVEALNTEAFF.

The chain's CDR3 is CASSQGQGTYNEQFF. The chain links TRBV7-3 to TRBJ2-1; the TCRdb D gene call, TRBD1, has no DNA to confirm it. There are 15 residues in the CDR3. The germline gives CDR1 SGHTA, CDR2 FQGTGA.

V and J are TRBV28 and TRBJ2-7; TCRdb outputs TRBD2, but without DNA this stays unchecked. Germline values: CDR1 MDHEN, CDR2 SYDVKM. This CDR3 has 13 residues. The CDR3 is CASNGGGQYEQYF.

V usage is TRBV20-1 and J usage is TRBJ2-7; TCRdb picks TRBD1, but there is no DNA to check that call. Germline V lookup: CDR1 DFQATT, CDR2 SNEGSKA (reference sequence). The CDR3 has 14 amino acids. The CDR3 here is CSASPPGLDHEQYF.

The rearrangement uses TRBV7-2 and TRBJ2-1; TCRdb outputs TRBD1, but without DNA this stays unchecked. The CDR3 loop spans 21 amino acids. In germline, CDR1 is SGHTA, CDR2 FQGNSA. CDR3 protein: CASSPTILGPTQRGPYNEQFF.

The chain joins TRBV29-1 to TRBJ1-2; lacking DNA, the TRBD1 call made by TCRdb goes unchecked. Looked up from germline, CDR1 is SQVTM and CDR2 is ANQGSEA. There are 13 residues in the CDR3. CDR3 in amino acids: CSALRQGTAGYTF.

The genes are TRBV6-2 or TRBV6-3 and TRBJ2-7. The CDR3 contains 16 residues. CDR1 is MNHEY, CDR2 SVGEGT, per germline. The CDR3: CASSPTVLIDPYEQYF.

J is TRBJ2-1 and V is TRBV6-2 or TRBV6-3; TCRdb reports TRBD1, a call that lacks DNA to check it against. CDR3 length: 16 residues. Looked up from germline, CDR1 is MNHEY and CDR2 is SVGEGT. The CDR3 region is CASSPRGRELPSEQFF.

The J gene is TRBJ2-7, the V gene TRBV15; TCRdb picks TRBD1, but there is no DNA to check that call. There are 14 residues in the CDR3. Germline CDR1 reads LNHNV; CDR2 reads YYDKDF (reference sequence). CDR3 amino acids: CATSSARDREEQYF.

The rearrangement uses TRBV29-1 and TRBJ1-1; checking the TCRdb D call of TRBD1 is not possible without DNA. The CDR3 sequence is 13 residues long. Germline V gene data show CDR1 as SQVTM and CDR2 as ANQGSEA. CDR3 amino acids: CSSWTLGGTEAFF.

The V call is TRBV7-6, the J call TRBJ1-6; with no DNA, the TCRdb D assignment of TRBD1 cannot be verified. The CDR3 consists of 15 residues. Germline values: CDR1 SGHVS, CDR2 FNYEAQ. This CDR3 is CASSSGQGLITPLHF.

This chain joins TRBV28 and TRBJ1-5; absent DNA, TCRdb's TRBD1 call cannot be checked. The CDR3 has 14 residues. Germline V CDR1 and CDR2: MDHEN, SYDVKM. The CDR3 sequence is CASTPRPAGQPQHF.

The chain recombines TRBV15 with TRBJ1-5; the TCRdb D gene call, TRBD1, has no DNA to confirm it. Germline V gives CDR1 LNHNV, CDR2 YYDKDF (reference sequence). The CDR3 spans 15 residues. This CDR3 reads CATSRDAGGHQPQHF.

The chain carries TRBV28 and TRBJ2-1. Per germline, CDR1 MDHEN and CDR2 SYDVKM. CDR3 size: 14 residues. CDR3 region: CASSFTYSYNEQFF.

The rearrangement joins TRBV6-5 to TRBJ2-7; TCRdb lists TRBD2, though no DNA is available to test this call. The CDR3 extends over 12 amino acids. CDR1 MNHEY and CDR2 SVGAGI come from the germline V gene. The CDR3 is CATGPTSYEQYF.

The V call is TRBV14, the J call TRBJ2-1; TCRdb picks TRBD2, but there is no DNA to check that call. CDR1 is SGHDN and CDR2 is FVKESK in the germline V gene. There are 15 residues in the CDR3. The CDR3 here is CASSQLAGGTGEQFF.

V gene TRBV6-2 or TRBV6-3 combines with J gene TRBJ2-1; there is no DNA to check the TCRdb D call of TRBD1. The CDR3 covers 18 residues. The germline V gene has CDR1 MNHEY and CDR2 SVGEGT. Here the CDR3 reads CASSYSKFNRAVLNEQFF.

The chain links TRBV12-3 or TRBV12-4 to TRBJ2-7; the D gene TCRdb calls, TRBD2, cannot be checked with no DNA. The CDR3 loop spans 15 amino acids. The CDR3 here is CASSDGTFRSYEQYF.

The CDR3 sequence: CASSSGPPHGIYNEQFF. The chain couples TRBV5-1 to TRBJ2-1; without DNA, the TCRdb call of TRBD1 cannot be checked. Germline V gene data show CDR1 as SGHRS and CDR2 as YFSETQ. The CDR3 totals 17 residues.

V and J are TRBV28 and TRBJ2-7. There are 14 residues in the CDR3. Germline V gene sequence: CDR1 MDHEN, CDR2 SYDVKM. The CDR3 is CASSFLRNSYEQYF.

The chain combines TRBV30 with TRBJ1-1. Germline V lookup: CDR1 GTSNPN, CDR2 SVGIG (reference sequence). The CDR3 loop spans 12 amino acids. The CDR3 protein is CAWGPAGGEAFF.

CDR3 residues: CASSPTLFAGEAHEQYF. The chain links TRBV7-3 to TRBJ2-7; the TCRdb call, TRBD2, lacks DNA for checking. From germline, CDR1 is SGHTA and CDR2 FQGTGA. The CDR3 extends over 17 amino acids. Filled out from reference TRBV7-3 and TRBJ2-7, the complete variable domain reads GAGVSQTPSNKVTEKGKYVELRCDPISGHTALYWYRQSLGQGPEFLIYFQGTGAADDSGLPNDRFFAVRPEGSVSTLKIQRTERGDSAVYLCASSPTLFAGEAHEQYFGPGTRLTVT.

The chain recombines TRBV6-6 with TRBJ2-1; there is no DNA to check the TCRdb D call of TRBD1. The V gene's germline CDR1 is MNHNY and CDR2 SVGAGI (reference sequence). CDR3 length: 14 amino acids. CDR3 in amino acids: CASMIGGIYNEQFF.

The genes are TRBV5-1 and TRBJ2-1; TCRdb returns TRBD1, unconfirmable since there is no DNA. The CDR3 spans 12 residues. Germline CDR1 reads SGHRS; CDR2 reads YFSETQ. This CDR3 reads CASSFRADEQFF.

V and J are TRBV7-8 and TRBJ2-7; the D call from TCRdb, TRBD1, cannot be confirmed without DNA. The CDR3 contains 14 residues. The germline gives CDR1 SGHVS, CDR2 FQNEAQ. The CDR3: CASSTMGTGWGQYF. Filled out from reference TRBV7-8 and TRBJ2-7, the complete variable domain reads GAGVSQSPRYKVAKRGQDVALRCDPISGHVSLFWYQQALGQGPEFLTYFQNEAQLDKSGLPSDRFFAERPEGSVSTLKIQRTQQEDSAVYLCASSTMGTGWGQYFGPGTRLTVT.

CDR3 residues: CASSPVEISEAFF. The chain is built from TRBV4-1 and TRBJ1-1. This CDR3 contains 13 residues. Germline CDR1 is MGHRA and CDR2 is YSYEKL.

The J gene is TRBJ2-1, the V gene TRBV5-1. CDR1 is SGHRS and CDR2 is YFSETQ in the germline V gene. This CDR3 has 14 residues. The CDR3 protein is CASSLASRSNEQFF.

This chain uses TRBV28 with TRBJ2-7; TCRdb's D call of TRBD1 is untestable without DNA. CDR3 length equals 20 residues. Germline-derived CDR1 and CDR2 are MDHEN and SYDVKM. CDR3 region: CASSQGPGFLETGVLYEQYF.

The rearrangement uses TRBV28 and TRBJ1-1. The CDR3 sequence is 15 residues long. The germline gives CDR1 MDHEN, CDR2 SYDVKM. The CDR3 protein is CASSLWGSLNTEAFF.

CDR3 loop: CASSFFYPDHQGSKEPQHF. V is TRBV12-3 or TRBV12-4 and J is TRBJ1-5; the D call of TRBD1 rests on TCRdb alone, since no DNA is present to check it. The CDR3 has 19 amino acids.

CDR3 amino acids: CASSLFTGPPKGSYNEQFF. The chain carries TRBV7-6 and TRBJ2-1; no DNA is available, so the TRBD1 call from TCRdb remains unchecked. Germline V gives CDR1 SGHVS, CDR2 FNYEAQ. The CDR3 covers 19 residues. Full variable domain (remainder filled in from reference TRBV7-6 and TRBJ2-1): GAGVSQSPRYKVTKRGQDVALRCDPISGHVSLYWYRQALGQGPEFLTYFNYEAQQDKSGLPNDRFSAERPEGSISTLTIQRTEQRDSAMYRCASSLFTGPPKGSYNEQFFGPGTRLTVL.